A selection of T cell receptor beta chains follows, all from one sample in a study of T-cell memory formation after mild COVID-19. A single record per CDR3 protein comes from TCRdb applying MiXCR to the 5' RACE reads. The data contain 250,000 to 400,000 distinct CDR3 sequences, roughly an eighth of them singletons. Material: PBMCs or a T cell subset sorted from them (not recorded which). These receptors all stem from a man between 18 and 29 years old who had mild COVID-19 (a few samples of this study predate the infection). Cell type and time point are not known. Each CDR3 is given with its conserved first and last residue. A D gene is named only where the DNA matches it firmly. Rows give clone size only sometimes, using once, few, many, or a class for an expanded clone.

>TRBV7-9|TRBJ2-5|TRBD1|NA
TGTGCCAGCAGTTATCGACAGGGGGCCCTCCAAGAGACCCAGTACTTC
CASSYRQGALQETQYF
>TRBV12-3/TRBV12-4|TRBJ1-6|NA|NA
TGTGCCACCAGCCAGCAGTTTAATTCACCCCTCCACTTT
CATSQQFNSPLHF
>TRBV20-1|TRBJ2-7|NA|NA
TGCAGTGCTACCGGGGCTTCCTCCTACGAGCAGTACTTC
CSATGASSYEQYF
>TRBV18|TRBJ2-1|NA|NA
TGTGCCAGCTCACGGGACCCAGGGAATGAGCAGTTCTTC
CASSRDPGNEQFF
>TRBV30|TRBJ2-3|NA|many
TGTGCCTGGAGCTTTCTGGATACGCAGTATTTT
CAWSFLDTQYF
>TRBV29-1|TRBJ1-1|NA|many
TGCAGCGTCGGGCAGGGTGAAGCTTTCTTT
CSVGQGEAFF
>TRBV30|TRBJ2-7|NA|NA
TGTGCCTGGAATCGGAGATACGAGCAGTACTTC
CAWNRRYEQYF
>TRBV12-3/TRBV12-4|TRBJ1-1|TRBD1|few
TGTGCCAGCAGACATACGGGACAGATATTAAGTCCGAACACTGAAGCTTTCTTT
CASRHTGQILSPNTEAFF
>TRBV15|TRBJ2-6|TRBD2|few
TGTGCCACCACTAGCGGGGGCTCTGGGGCCAACGTCCTGACTTTC
CATTSGGSGANVLTF
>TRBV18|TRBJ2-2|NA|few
TGTGCCAGCTCACCATTTCTGTACGGGGAGCTGTTTTTT
CASSPFLYGELFF
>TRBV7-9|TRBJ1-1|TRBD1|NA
TGTGCCAGCACCGACAGGCCCCCAGGGGGCCGAAAGAACACTGAAGCTTTCTTT
CASTDRPPGGRKNTEAFF
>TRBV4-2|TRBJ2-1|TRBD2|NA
TGTGCCAGCAGCCAAGGACTAGCGGGGGGGCCCCTTGAGCAGTTCTTC
CASSQGLAGGPLEQFF
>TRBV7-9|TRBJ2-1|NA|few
TGTGCCAGCAGCTTAGTCCTGGGCCTTTCCCTCCGGTCCCTCTCCTACAATGAGCAGTTCTTC
CASSLVLGLSLRSLSYNEQFF
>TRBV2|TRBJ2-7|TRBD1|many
TGTGCCAGCAGTCCACAGGGGAGATCCTACGGGGAGCAGTACTTC
CASSPQGRSYGEQYF
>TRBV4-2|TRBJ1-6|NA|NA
TGTGCCAGCAGCCAAGAAGGGGGGAATTCACCCCTCCACTTT
CASSQEGGNSPLHF
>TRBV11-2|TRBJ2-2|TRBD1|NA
TGTGCCAGCACGTCAACAGGGGACGGAACCGGGGAGCTGTTTTTT
CASTSTGDGTGELFF
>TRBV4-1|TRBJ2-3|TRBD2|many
TGCGCCAGCAGCCAGGAATGGACTAGCGGAGCCACAGATACGCAGTATTTT
CASSQEWTSGATDTQYF
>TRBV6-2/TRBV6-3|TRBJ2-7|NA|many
TGTGCCAGCAGTTACGGGACGGGCTACGAGCAGTACTTC
CASSYGTGYEQYF
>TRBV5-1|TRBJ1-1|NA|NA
TGCGCCAGCAGCAACCGACAGGACATGAACACTGAAGCTTTCTTT
CASSNRQDMNTEAFF
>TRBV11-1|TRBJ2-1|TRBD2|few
TGTGCCAGCAGCTTAGGCGGGGGTACCCGGGGGAATGAGCAGTTCTTC
CASSLGGGTRGNEQFF
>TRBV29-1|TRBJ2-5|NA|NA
TGCAGCGTTGATCCTCTTACAGGTTCGAAGACCCAGTACTTC
CSVDPLTGSKTQYF
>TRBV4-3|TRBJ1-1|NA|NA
TGCGCCAGCAGCCAAGAAAGGGATAACACTGAAGCTTTCTTT
CASSQERDNTEAFF
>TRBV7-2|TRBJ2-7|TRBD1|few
TGTGCCAGCAGCCCCCGGGACAGATACTACGAGCAGTACTTC
CASSPRDRYYEQYF
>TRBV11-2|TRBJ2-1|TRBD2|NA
TGTGCCAGCAGCTTAGCTCCGGGACTAGCGGCGAACAATGAGCAGTTCTTC
CASSLAPGLAANNEQFF
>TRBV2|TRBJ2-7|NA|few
TGTGCCAGCAGTGTGTCACAGGGACTCGGCGAGCAGTACTTC
CASSVSQGLGEQYF
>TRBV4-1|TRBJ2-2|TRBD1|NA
TGCGCCAGCAGCCAGACCCCGAGGGGGCGCACCGGGGAGCTGTTTTTT
CASSQTPRGRTGELFF
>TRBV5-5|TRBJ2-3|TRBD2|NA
TGTGCCAGCAGCGAGTTTGTAGCGGGGGATACAGATACGCAGTATTTT
CASSEFVAGDTDTQYF
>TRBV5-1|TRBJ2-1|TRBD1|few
TGCGCCAGCAGCTACCCAGGGGGCCGGGTATCAGGCAATGAGCAGTTCTTC
CASSYPGGRVSGNEQFF
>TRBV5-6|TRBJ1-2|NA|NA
TGTGCCAGCAGTGGGGGGTACTATGGCTACACCTTC
CASSGGYYGYTF
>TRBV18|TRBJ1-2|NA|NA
TGTGCCAGCTCACCCGTGGGCGGGAACTATGGCTACACCTTC
CASSPVGGNYGYTF
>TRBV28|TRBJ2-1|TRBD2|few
TGTGCCAGCAGTTTATCCCGGACTAGCGGGGGTTCCTACAATGAGCAGTTCTTC
CASSLSRTSGGSYNEQFF
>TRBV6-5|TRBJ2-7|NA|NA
TGTGCCAGCGGAGAAACAGGGTCGGGCGAGCAGTACTTC
CASGETGSGEQYF
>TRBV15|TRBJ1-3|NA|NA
TGTGCCACCAGCAGAATACAGGGTACTGGAAACACCATATATTTT
CATSRIQGTGNTIYF
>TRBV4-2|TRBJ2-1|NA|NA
TGTGCCAGCAGCCGATCTGGAAGCGGTGGGGACAATGAGCAGTTCTTC
CASSRSGSGGDNEQFF
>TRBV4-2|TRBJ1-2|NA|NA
TGTGCCAGCAGCCAAAAGGGGTTTAACTATGGCTACACCTTC
CASSQKGFNYGYTF
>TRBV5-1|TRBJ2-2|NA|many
TGCGCCAGCAGCTTAGGCGTAGCGCCCACCGGGGAGCTGTTTTTT
CASSLGVAPTGELFF
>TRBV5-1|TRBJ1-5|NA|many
TGCGCCAGCAGCTTGGAGGGGATGAGCAATCAGCCCCAGCATTTT
CASSLEGMSNQPQHF
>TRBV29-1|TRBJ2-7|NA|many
TGCAGCGCCTTAACCAACGCCTACGAGCAGTACTTC
CSALTNAYEQYF
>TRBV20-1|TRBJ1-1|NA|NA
TGCAGTGCTAGAGGGGCCACGAACACTGAAGCTTTCTTT
CSARGATNTEAFF
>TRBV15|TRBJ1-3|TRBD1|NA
TGTGCCACCAGCAGAGATCCAGGGGGAGGAAACACCATATATTTT
CATSRDPGGGNTIYF
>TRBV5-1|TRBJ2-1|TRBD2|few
TGCGCCAGCAGCTTGGCCGCGGAGCGGGGCAACAATGAGCAGTTCTTC
CASSLAAERGNNEQFF
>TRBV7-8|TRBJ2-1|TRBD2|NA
TGTGCCAGCAGCTATTCGACTAGCGGGGGGGGAAGCTCCTACAATGAGCAGTTCTTC
CASSYSTSGGGSSYNEQFF
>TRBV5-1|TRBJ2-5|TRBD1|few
TGCGCCAGCAGCCAGGACAGGGCAAAGACCCAGTACTTC
CASSQDRAKTQYF
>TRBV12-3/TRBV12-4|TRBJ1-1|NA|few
TGTGCCAGCAGTGTGCCAGTGGGCACTGAAGCTTTCTTT
CASSVPVGTEAFF
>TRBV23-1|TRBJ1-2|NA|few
TGCGCCAGAGGAAGCGCCAAGGGGACGGGAGGCTACACCTTC
CARGSAKGTGGYTF
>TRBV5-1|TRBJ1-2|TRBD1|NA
TGCGCCAGCAGCCCGACTCCGGGACAGGGCCATGGCTACACCTTC
CASSPTPGQGHGYTF
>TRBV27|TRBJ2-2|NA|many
TGTGCCAGCAGTTCCGGGGAGCTGTTTTTT
CASSSGELFF
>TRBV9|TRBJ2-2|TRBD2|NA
TGTGCCAGCAGCGTAGAAGGGAGGGGATTGCACACCGGGGAGCTGTTTTTT
CASSVEGRGLHTGELFF
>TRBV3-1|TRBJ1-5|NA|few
TGTGCCAGCAGCCAAGTATATTCAGGGGGCAATCAGCCCCAGCATTTT
CASSQVYSGGNQPQHF
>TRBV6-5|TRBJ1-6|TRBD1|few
TGTGCCAGCAGTGAATTTCGACAGGGGCTTTATAATTCACCCCTCCACTTT
CASSEFRQGLYNSPLHF
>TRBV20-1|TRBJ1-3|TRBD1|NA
TGCAGTGCTAGAGGCCGAGGACAGGGGACAGGAACCATATATTTT
CSARGRGQGTGTIYF